Below, one T cell receptor (beta chain) is given with its context. The antigen remains undetermined. The assay was immunoSEQ multiplex PCR, and TCRdb's table has in-frame clones only and misses some. The table shows about 120,000 clones, with about 90% occurring only once. From germline, CDR1 is SGHNT and CDR2 YYREEE (reference sequence). V shed 6 bases, J shed 3 bases, and the junction held 8 bases outside the gene matches. The length of the CDR3 is 16 residues. This sample was included in a study of T cell responses to AZD1222 COVID-19 vaccine. Study overall: Analyses pooled second doses at about 4 or about 12 weeks.

Study-level findings and limits: Most donors were white British, females outnumbered males, and clonal diversity was possibly underestimated. Only five or six individuals given AZD1222 were seropositive at baseline.

The chain is built from TRBV5-4 and TRBJ2-6; 8 nucleotides align to TRBD2. This specimen was peripheral blood, taken on day 0 of AZD1222 vaccination. This receptor was obtained from an adult in good health. Here the CDR3 DNA reads TGTGCCAGCAATTCGGGAGGGCCAGATGGGGCCAACGTCCTGACTTTC. Protein product: CASNSGGPDGANVLTF.